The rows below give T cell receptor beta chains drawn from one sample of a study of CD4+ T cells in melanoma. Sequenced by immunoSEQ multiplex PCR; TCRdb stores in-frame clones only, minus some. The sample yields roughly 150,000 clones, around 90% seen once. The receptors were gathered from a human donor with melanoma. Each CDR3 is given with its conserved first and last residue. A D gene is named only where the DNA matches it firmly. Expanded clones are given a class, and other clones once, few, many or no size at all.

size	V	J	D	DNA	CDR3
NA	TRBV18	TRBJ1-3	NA	TGTGCCAGCTCACCACCGCAGGGGTTAGGAAACACCATATATTTT	CASSPPQGLGNTIYF
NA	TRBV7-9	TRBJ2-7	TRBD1	TGTGCCAGCAGACCAACAGGGGCCCAGTCCTACGAGCAGTACTTC	CASRPTGAQSYEQYF
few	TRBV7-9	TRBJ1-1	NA	TGTGCCAGCGAAACAGTGCCGAACACTGAAGCTTTCTTT	CASETVPNTEAFF
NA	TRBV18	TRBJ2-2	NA	TGTGCCAGCTCACCTAATTGGGGCCCCGGGGAGCTGTTTTTT	CASSPNWGPGELFF
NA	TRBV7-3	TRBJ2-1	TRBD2	TGTGCCAGCAGCTTAGAAGCGGGGCGGGGGAATGAGCAGTTCTTC	CASSLEAGRGNEQFF
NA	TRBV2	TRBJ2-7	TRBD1	TGTGCCAGCACTTTGGACAGGGGGCTCTACGAGCAGTACTTC	CASTLDRGLYEQYF
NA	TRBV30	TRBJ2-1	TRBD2	TGTGCCTGGAGTGTAAACCGGGCGGGGGTCAATGAGCAGTTCTTC	CAWSVNRAGVNEQFF
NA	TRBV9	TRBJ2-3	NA	TGTGCCAGCAGCGTAGGTGGGCGGGGGCCACTAGATACGCAGTATTTT	CASSVGGRGPLDTQYF
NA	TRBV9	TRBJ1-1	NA	TGTGCCAGCAGCGTTGGCGGGGGCGCCTGGGGCACTGAAGCTTTCTTT	CASSVGGGAWGTEAFF
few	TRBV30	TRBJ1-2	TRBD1	TGTGCCTGGACCTCAGGGGGTCATGGCTACACCTTC	CAWTSGGHGYTF
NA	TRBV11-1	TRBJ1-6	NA	TGTGCCAGCAGCTATACTACCTATAATTCACCCCTCCACTTT	CASSYTTYNSPLHF
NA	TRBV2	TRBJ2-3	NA	TGTGCCAGCAGTCAAGGGTATAGCACAGATACGCAGTATTTT	CASSQGYSTDTQYF
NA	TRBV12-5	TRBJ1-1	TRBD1	TGTGCTAGTGGCCGGGACACAGGGGCAGCTTTCTTT	CASGRDTGAAFF
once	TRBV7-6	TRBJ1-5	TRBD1	TGTGCCAGCAGCTTCAGGGACAGGGGTTGGGTCAATCAGCCCCAGCATTTT	CASSFRDRGWVNQPQHF
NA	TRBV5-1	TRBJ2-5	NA	TGCGCCAGCAGCCCCGCGAAAACCTGGGGCCAAGAGACCCAGTACTTC	CASSPAKTWGQETQYF
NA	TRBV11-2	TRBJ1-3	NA	TGTGCCAGCAGCTTAGTCCCGGGTAACATATATTTT	CASSLVPGNIYF
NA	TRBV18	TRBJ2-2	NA	TGTGCCAGCTCACCAATTAGTACGACAGTTCGGAACACCGGGGAGCTGTTTTTT	CASSPISTTVRNTGELFF
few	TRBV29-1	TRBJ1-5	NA	TGCAGCGTGGGGGGGGATAGCAATCAGCCCCAGCATTTT	CSVGGDSNQPQHF